Described below is a single TCR beta chain sequence and its context. One Seattle source followed patients from active infection through their disease course. The entry originates in a study of blood T cell repertoires in COVID-19. Study at large: Whether acute or convalescent, the COVID-19 samples came from the United States, Italy and Spain. T cells, B-cell-depleted T cells, or PBMCs supplied cDNA or gDNA.

In the source study's methods: Amplification with reference gene primers provided the estimates of nucleated cell counts. Sequenced by immunoSEQ multiplex PCR; TCRdb stores in-frame clones only, minus some. V and J calls and clone size come straight from that table; D and trimming were deduced from the DNA. This table holds approximately 160,000 clones, 85% to 95% found once. Germline CDR1 is MDHEN and CDR2 is SYDVKM. Between the trimmed V and J ends, which lost 2 bases and 3 bases, there was a span of 11 bases. The CDR3 spans 15 residues. The TCR originated in a woman in her fifties or sixties with COVID-19, enrolled during active disease. Sequencing input: peripheral blood. This chain connects TRBV28 to TRBJ1-3; D gene ambiguous. CDR3 sequence (DNA): TGTGCCAGCAGTTTAGGGCAGATCAGTGGAAACACCATATATTTT. It specifies CASSLGQISGNTIYF.